This entry concerns a single T cell receptor beta chain. This entry comes from a study of blood T cell repertoires in COVID-19. Study information: PBMCs, B-cell-depleted T cells, or T cells were the source of the cDNA or gDNA that made up the material.

Trimming stripped 6 bases from V and 7 bases from J, with 15 bases between. The CDR3 length is 13 residues. CDR1 and CDR2 from the germline V gene are MDHEN and SYDVKM. Participants had their cohort set by participant-reported clinical history. Recovered status in Cohort 3 required two negative PCRs, clearance, or symptom resolution. In the authors' methods: Counts of nucleated cells, estimated from reference gene primer amplification, were obtained. Here immunoSEQ multiplex PCR was the method, and the copy in TCRdb shows in-frame clones only, minus some. V, J and clone size reflect that table, while D and trimming were determined from the DNA. The sample includes 200,000 to 250,000 clones, about nine tenths of them seen just once.

This clonotype was obtained from a man in his forties who had recovered from COVID-19. Source material: PBMCs or T cells enriched from blood (not recorded which). This sequence joins TRBV28 and TRBJ1-1; possible D gene TRBD1, 6 bases. The CDR3 sequence is CASSRGDTDEAFF. In DNA form, the CDR3 reads TGTGCCAGCAGCCGGGGGGACACAGATGAAGCTTTCTTT.